This T cell receptor (beta chain) is drawn from a study of control samples from healthy donors and cancer patients. The protocol was immunoSEQ multiplex PCR, while the TCRdb copy is restricted to in-frame clones and leaves out a portion. The profile shows about 120,000 clones, 89% of them singletons. The clonotype was recovered from a man in his fifties in good health. The sequencing sample was made of blood.

The CDR3 coding sequence is TGTGCCAGCAGCGTAGTCACAGGAAGGATCCCTGAAGCTTTCTTT. Translated, it gives CASSVVTGRIPEAFF. This chain joins TRBV9 and TRBJ1-1, with D possibly TRBD1 on 5 matching bases. The CDR3 has 15 amino acids. V was clipped by 0 bases and J by 6 bases, with 15 bases between them. CDR1 is SGDLS, CDR2 YYNGEE, per germline.